These 4 T cell receptor beta chains originate from one sample sequenced in a study of blood T cell repertoires in COVID-19. TCRdb keeps only in-frame clones here, not all; method: immunoSEQ multiplex PCR. The data contain 360,000 or so clones, around 87% of them singletons. The material sequenced was peripheral blood. The receptors originated from a man in his late teens or twenties with active or convalescent COVID-19.

The chain recombines TRBV28 with TRBJ2-7; D is ambiguous. Trimming pared 7 bases from V and 2 bases from J, leaving 15 bases between. The V gene's germline CDR1 is MDHEN and CDR2 SYDVKM. The CDR3 is made up of 14 amino acids. CDR3 bases: TGTGCCAGCAACCCCCGGAGCCCACCCTACGAGCAGTACTTC. Protein product: CASNPRSPPYEQYF.

The chain couples TRBV19 to TRBJ1-1, with D possibly TRBD1 on 6 matching bases. Germline lookup yields CDR1 LNHDA and CDR2 SQIVND (reference sequence). Trimming removed 6 bases at V and 4 bases at J, with 12 bases between. The CDR3 runs 13 residues. The DNA for the CDR3 is TGTGCCAGTAGCTTCACAGGGCTCACTGAAGCTTTCTTT. It translates to CASSFTGLTEAFF.

The V gene is TRBV7-2, the J gene TRBJ2-2; TRBD2 matches 9 bases. J was trimmed by 1 base and V by 2 bases; bases with no gene match: 5. Germline loops: CDR1 SGHTA, CDR2 FQGNSA. The CDR3 contains 17 residues. As DNA, the CDR3 is TGTGCCAGCAGCTTAATCGGAGCGGGAGGGAACACCGGGGAGCTGTTTTTT. Its protein product is CASSLIGAGGNTGELFF.

The rearrangement uses TRBV15 and TRBJ2-4; D is perhaps TRBD1 (6 bases). There are 16 residues in the CDR3. CDR1 is LNHNV and CDR2 is YYDKDF in the germline V gene (reference sequence). V was cut by 0 bases and J by 4 bases, with 13 bases left in between. The CDR3 here is CATSRDNPGVKNIQYF. The CDR3 region has the DNA TGTGCCACCAGCAGAGATAACCCAGGGGTTAAAAACATTCAGTACTTC.